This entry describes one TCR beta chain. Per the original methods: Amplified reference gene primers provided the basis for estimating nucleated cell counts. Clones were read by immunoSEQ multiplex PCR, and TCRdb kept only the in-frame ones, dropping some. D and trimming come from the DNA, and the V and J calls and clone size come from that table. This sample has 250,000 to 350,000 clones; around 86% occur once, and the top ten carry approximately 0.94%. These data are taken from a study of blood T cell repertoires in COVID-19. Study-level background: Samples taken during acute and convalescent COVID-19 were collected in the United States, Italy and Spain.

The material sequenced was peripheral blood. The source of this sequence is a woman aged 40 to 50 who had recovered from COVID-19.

The CDR3 spells CASSSGLALSSYNEQFF. The CDR3 region has the DNA TGTGCCAGCAGTTCCGGACTAGCGTTGAGCTCCTACAATGAGCAGTTCTTC. The chain recombines TRBV27 with TRBJ2-1, with 9 bases matching TRBD2. J gave up 0 bases and V 4 bases, and 7 bases lay outside the gene matches. The CDR3 totals 17 residues. Germline V gene lookup returns CDR1 MNHEY and CDR2 SMNVEV (reference sequence).